This is a list of T cell receptor beta chains from one sample in a study of blood T cell repertoires in COVID-19. This table comes from immunoSEQ multiplex PCR, and its TCRdb copy is limited to in-frame clones, with some not included. The repertoire holds roughly 400,000 clones, with about 87% as singletons. The specimen was peripheral blood. These receptors were obtained from a woman aged 55 to 70 with COVID-19, enrolled during active disease. Each CDR3 is given with its conserved first and last residue. The D gene is left open where the match is weak. Not all rows give a size; the values are once, few, many and, for expanded clones, a class.

.	TRBV2	TRBD1	TRBJ2-2	CASRRTGGTGELFF	TGTGCCAGCAGGAGGACAGGTGGAACCGGGGAGCTGTTTTTT
.	TRBV6-5	.	TRBJ2-3	CASSYSFLGTQYF	TGTGCCAGCAGTTACTCGTTCCTCGGTACGCAGTATTTT
.	TRBV5-6	.	TRBJ2-7	CASSSGSADEQYF	TGTGCCAGCAGCTCCGGGAGCGCGGACGAGCAGTACTTC
few	TRBV20-1	.	TRBJ1-2	CSASGGQTLNYGYTF	TGCAGTGCTAGTGGTGGACAGACTCTAAACTATGGCTACACCTTC
.	TRBV7-9	.	TRBJ1-2	CASSSGQINYGYTF	TGTGCCAGCAGCTCTGGACAAATTAACTATGGCTACACCTTC
.	TRBV4-1	.	TRBJ2-7	CASSQDSAPYEQYF	TGCGCCAGCAGCCAAGATTCAGCGCCCTACGAGCAGTACTTC
.	TRBV30	.	TRBJ1-4	CAWSVGGANEKLFF	TGTGCCTGGAGTGTAGGGGGTGCTAATGAAAAACTGTTTTTT
.	TRBV28	TRBD1	TRBJ1-2	CASTTPGQNYGYTF	TGTGCCAGCACCACGCCGGGACAGAACTATGGCTACACCTTC
.	TRBV19	TRBD1	TRBJ1-2	CASSKQGVNGHGYTF	TGTGCCAGTAGTAAACAGGGGGTGAACGGCCATGGCTACACCTTC
.	TRBV18	TRBD2	TRBJ2-2	CASSPRGLLNTGELFF	TGTGCCAGCTCACCACGGGGACTACTAAATACCGGGGAGCTGTTTTTT
.	TRBV2	TRBD1	TRBJ1-2	CAGRTGGMGYTF	TGTGCCGGTCGGACAGGGGGCATGGGCTACACCTTC
.	TRBV2	TRBD1	TRBJ1-5	CASSGDSQNQPQHF	TGTGCCAGCAGTGGGGACAGCCAAAATCAGCCCCAGCATTTT
.	TRBV6-5	TRBD2	TRBJ2-2	CASKRDRWAGELFF	TGTGCCAGCAAGCGGGATCGATGGGCCGGGGAGCTGTTTTTT
.	TRBV15	.	TRBJ2-7	CATSRGRTGEQYF	TGTGCCACCAGCAGAGGGAGGACCGGCGAGCAGTACTTC
.	TRBV2	.	TRBJ1-4	CASREGRFNEKLFF	TGTGCCAGCAGAGAGGGCCGATTTAATGAAAAACTGTTTTTT
.	TRBV7-8	.	TRBJ1-5	CASSLLGSNQPQHF	TGTGCCAGCAGCCTCCTCGGGAGCAATCAGCCCCAGCATTTT
.	TRBV9	TRBD1	TRBJ1-1	CASSVGDRIFEAFF	TGTGCCAGCAGCGTGGGGGACAGGATATTCGAAGCTTTCTTT
.	TRBV12-5	.	TRBJ1-1	CASGSDSMNTEAFF	TGTGCTAGTGGTTCGGACAGCATGAACACTGAAGCTTTCTTT
.	TRBV7-2	TRBD1	TRBJ1-2	CASRTGSYGYTF	TGTGCCAGCAGGACAGGGAGCTATGGCTACACCTTC
.	TRBV24-1	TRBD2	TRBJ2-7	CATSDPGRGGYEQYF	TGTGCCACCAGTGACCCGGGGAGGGGTGGATACGAGCAGTACTTC
.	TRBV7-8	TRBD1	TRBJ1-5	CASSLGRGRSQPQHF	TGTGCCAGCAGCTTAGGAAGGGGGCGCAGTCAGCCCCAGCATTTT
once	TRBV21-1	.	TRBJ2-5	CASSVRRGVCETQYF	TGTGCCAGCAGCGTCAGGCGGGGGGTGTGCGAGACCCAGTACTTC
few	TRBV11-2	.	TRBJ1-2	CASSLTGYGYTF	TGTGCCAGCAGCTTGACAGGCTATGGCTACACCTTC
.	TRBV20-1	.	TRBJ2-3	CSATTGGTQYF	TGCAGTGCCACGACAGGTGGTACGCAGTATTTT
.	TRBV29-1	.	TRBJ2-5	CSVEGLEGTETQYF	TGCAGCGTTGAAGGGCTGGAGGGGACCGAGACCCAGTACTTC
.	TRBV9	TRBD1	TRBJ2-2	CASRGTGNTGELFF	TGTGCCAGCCGTGGGACAGGCAACACCGGGGAGCTGTTTTTT
.	TRBV18	TRBD1	TRBJ1-5	CASSPRTGYEGNQPQHF	TGTGCCAGCTCACCGCGGACAGGCTATGAGGGCAATCAGCCCCAGCATTTT
.	TRBV15	.	TRBJ1-2	CATSRSLGRGSFGGYTF	TGTGCCACCAGCAGATCTCTTGGACGGGGGAGTTTCGGTGGCTACACCTTC
.	TRBV3-1/TRBV3-2	TRBD2	TRBJ2-7	CASSQVSGEPYEQYF	TGTGCCAGCAGCCAAGTTAGCGGGGAGCCCTACGAGCAGTACTTC
.	TRBV19	.	TRBJ1-1	CASSLFLDNEAFF	TGTGCCAGTAGCCTGTTCTTGGACAATGAAGCTTTCTTT
.	TRBV19	.	TRBJ2-3	CASSPRPGRGNTDTQYF	TGTGCCAGTAGTCCCCGGCCAGGTCGAGGGAACACAGATACGCAGTATTTT
.	TRBV4-1	.	TRBJ1-4	CASSQVYRDEKLFF	TGCGCCAGCAGCCAAGTTTACAGGGATGAAAAACTGTTTTTT
.	TRBV15	TRBD1	TRBJ1-1	CATSGLTGGTEAFF	TGTGCCACCAGCGGTTTGACAGGGGGCACTGAAGCTTTCTTT
.	TRBV20-1	.	TRBJ1-6	CSASRGSNSPLHF	TGCAGTGCTAGTCGTGGCAGTAATTCACCCCTCCACTTT
.	TRBV5-1	TRBD2	TRBJ2-5	CASSLALAGDWETQYF	TGCGCCAGCAGCTTGGCGTTAGCGGGGGATTGGGAGACCCAGTACTTC
.	TRBV19	TRBD1	TRBJ1-3	CASRTTGAGNTIYF	TGTGCCAGTAGAACGACAGGGGCTGGAAACACCATATATTTT
once	TRBV15	TRBD2	TRBJ2-3	CATSSRLAGRVDTQYF	TGTGCCACCAGCTCCCGACTAGCGGGGCGGGTAGATACGCAGTATTTT
.	TRBV7-2	TRBD2	TRBJ2-2	CASSPTAGGLTGELFF	TGTGCCAGCAGCCCCACCGCGGGGGGCCTCACCGGGGAGCTGTTTTTT
.	TRBV3-1/TRBV3-2	.	TRBJ2-5	CASSQGQGRETQYF	TGTGCCAGCAGCCAAGGTCAAGGGAGGGAGACCCAGTACTTC
.	TRBV6-1	.	TRBJ1-5	CASSEGYSNQPQHF	TGTGCCAGCAGTGAAGGTTATAGCAATCAGCCCCAGCATTTT
once	TRBV7-8	TRBD1	TRBJ1-2	CASSRDSNYGYTF	TGTGCCAGCAGTCGGGACAGCAACTATGGCTACACCTTC
.	TRBV5-1	TRBD1	TRBJ1-3	CASSLGQDRSGNTIYF	TGCGCCAGCAGCTTAGGACAGGACCGCTCTGGAAACACCATATATTTT
.	TRBV20-1	TRBD1	TRBJ1-5	CSASLGTVNQPQHF	TGCAGTGCTAGTCTTGGGACAGTCAATCAGCCCCAGCATTTT
few	TRBV7-2	TRBD2	TRBJ2-7	CASSLAGTTGYEQYF	TGTGCCAGCAGCTTAGCGGGGACTACAGGCTACGAGCAGTACTTC